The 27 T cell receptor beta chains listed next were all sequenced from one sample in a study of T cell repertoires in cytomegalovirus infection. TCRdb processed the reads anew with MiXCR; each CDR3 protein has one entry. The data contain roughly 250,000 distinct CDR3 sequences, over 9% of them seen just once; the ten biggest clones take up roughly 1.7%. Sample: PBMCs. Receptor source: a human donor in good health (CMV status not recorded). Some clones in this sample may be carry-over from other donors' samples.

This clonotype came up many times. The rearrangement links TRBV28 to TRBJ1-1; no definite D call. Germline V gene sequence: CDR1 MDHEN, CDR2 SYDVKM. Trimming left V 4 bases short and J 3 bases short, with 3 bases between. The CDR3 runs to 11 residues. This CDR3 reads CASSYYTEAFF. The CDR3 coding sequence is TGTGCCAGCAGTTACTACACTGAAGCTTTCTTT.

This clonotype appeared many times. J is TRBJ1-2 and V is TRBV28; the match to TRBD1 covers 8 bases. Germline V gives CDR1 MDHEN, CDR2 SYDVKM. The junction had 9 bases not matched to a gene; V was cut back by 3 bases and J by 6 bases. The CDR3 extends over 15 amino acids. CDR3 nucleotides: TGTGCCAGCAGTTTCACGCTCAGGGGGCGAAATGGCTACACCTTC. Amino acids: CASSFTLRGRNGYTF.

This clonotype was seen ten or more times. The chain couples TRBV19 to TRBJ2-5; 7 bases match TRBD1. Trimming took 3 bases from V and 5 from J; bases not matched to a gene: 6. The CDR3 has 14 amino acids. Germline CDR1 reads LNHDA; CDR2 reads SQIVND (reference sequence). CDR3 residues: CASSMRDRVETQYF. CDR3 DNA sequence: TGTGCCAGTAGTATGAGAGACAGGGTGGAGACCCAGTACTTC. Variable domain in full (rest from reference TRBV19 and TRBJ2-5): DGGITQSPKYLFRKEGQNVTLSCEQNLNHDAMYWYRQDPGQGLRLIYYSQIVNDFQKGDIAEGYSVSREKKESFPLTVTSAQKNPTAFYLCASSMRDRVETQYFGPGTRLLVL.

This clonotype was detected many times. The CDR3 here is CASGSSGTGNEQYF. The CDR3, as DNA: TGTGCTAGTGGTTCATCCGGGACAGGGAACGAGCAGTACTTC. V is TRBV12-5 and J is TRBJ2-7, with 9 bases fitting TRBD1. Germline V gives CDR1 LGHNT, CDR2 FRNRAP. The ends lost 4 bases at V and 5 bases at J; junction bases unmatched: 6. The CDR3 runs 14 residues.

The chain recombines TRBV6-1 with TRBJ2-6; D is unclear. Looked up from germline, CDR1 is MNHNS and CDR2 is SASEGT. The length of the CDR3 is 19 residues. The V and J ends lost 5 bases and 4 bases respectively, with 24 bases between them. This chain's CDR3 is CASSYNKNAPALGANVLTF. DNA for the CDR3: TGTGCCAGCAGTTACAACAAAAACGCGCCAGCGTTGGGGGCCAACGTCCTGACTTTC.

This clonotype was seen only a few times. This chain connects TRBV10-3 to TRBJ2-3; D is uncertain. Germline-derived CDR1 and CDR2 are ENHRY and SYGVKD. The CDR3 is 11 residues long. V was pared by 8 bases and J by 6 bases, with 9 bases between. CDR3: CAIGDGDTQYF. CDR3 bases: TGTGCCATCGGGGATGGGGATACGCAGTATTTT.

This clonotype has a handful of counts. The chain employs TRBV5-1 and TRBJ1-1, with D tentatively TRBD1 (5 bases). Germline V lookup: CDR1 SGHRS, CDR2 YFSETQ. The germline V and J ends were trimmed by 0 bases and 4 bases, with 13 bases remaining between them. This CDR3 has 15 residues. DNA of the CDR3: TGCGCCAGCAGCTTGGATCCAGGGTCGGGCACTGAAGCTTTCTTT. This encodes CASSLDPGSGTEAFF.

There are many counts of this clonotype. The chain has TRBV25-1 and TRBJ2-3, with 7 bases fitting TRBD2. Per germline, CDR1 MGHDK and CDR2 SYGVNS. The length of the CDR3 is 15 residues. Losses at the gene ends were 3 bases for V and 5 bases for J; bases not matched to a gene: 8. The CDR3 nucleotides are TGTGCCAGCAGTGAGGCGGGAGAAAGGAAAGATACGCAGTATTTT. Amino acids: CASSEAGERKDTQYF.

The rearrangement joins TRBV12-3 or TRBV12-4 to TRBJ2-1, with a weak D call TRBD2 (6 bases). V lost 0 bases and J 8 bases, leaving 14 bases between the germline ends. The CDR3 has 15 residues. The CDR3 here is CASSLAFGSVDEQFF. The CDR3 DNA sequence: TGTGCCAGCAGTTTAGCGTTCGGGAGCGTGGATGAGCAGTTCTTC.

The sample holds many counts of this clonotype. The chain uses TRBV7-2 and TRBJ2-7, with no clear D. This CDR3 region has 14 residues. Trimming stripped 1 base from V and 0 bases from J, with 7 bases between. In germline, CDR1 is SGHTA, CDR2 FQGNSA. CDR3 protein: CASSLDVGSYEQYF. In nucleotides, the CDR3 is TGTGCCAGCAGCTTAGATGTAGGCTCCTACGAGCAGTACTTC. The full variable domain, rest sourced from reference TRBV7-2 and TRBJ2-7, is GAGVSQSPSNKVTEKGKDVELRCDPISGHTALYWYRQSLGQGLEFLIYFQGNSAPDKSGLPSDRFSAERTGGSVSTLTIQRTQQEDSAVYLCASSLDVGSYEQYFGPGTRLTVT.

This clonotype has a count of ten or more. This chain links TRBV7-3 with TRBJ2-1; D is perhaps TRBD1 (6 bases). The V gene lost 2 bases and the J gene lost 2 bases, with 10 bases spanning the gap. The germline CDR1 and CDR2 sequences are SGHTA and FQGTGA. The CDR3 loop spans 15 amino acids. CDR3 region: CASSLQGSPYNEQFF. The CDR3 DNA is TGTGCCAGCAGCTTACAGGGGTCTCCCTACAATGAGCAGTTCTTC.

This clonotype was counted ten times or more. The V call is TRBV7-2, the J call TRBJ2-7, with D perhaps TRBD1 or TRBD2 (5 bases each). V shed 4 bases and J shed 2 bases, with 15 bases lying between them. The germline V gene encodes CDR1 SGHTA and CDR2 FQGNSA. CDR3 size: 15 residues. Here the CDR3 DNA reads TGTGCCAGCAGCTCCGGTAATGGGGGAGCCTACGAGCAGTACTTC. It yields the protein CASSSGNGGAYEQYF.

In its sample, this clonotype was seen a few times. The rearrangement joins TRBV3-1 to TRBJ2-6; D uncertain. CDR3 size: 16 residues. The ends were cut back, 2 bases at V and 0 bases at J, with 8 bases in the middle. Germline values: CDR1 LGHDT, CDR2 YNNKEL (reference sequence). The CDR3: CASSQSLISGANVLTF. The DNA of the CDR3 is TGTGCCAGCAGCCAATCACTTATCTCTGGGGCCAACGTCCTGACTTTC.

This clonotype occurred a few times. CDR3 region: CASSKPATNEKLFF. The CDR3 nucleotides read TGTGCCAGTAGTAAGCCTGCAACTAATGAAAAACTGTTTTTT. The rearrangement joins TRBV19 to TRBJ1-4; D is uncertain. Looked up from germline, CDR1 is LNHDA and CDR2 is SQIVND (reference sequence). This CDR3 is built from 14 residues. Trimming removed 4 bases from V and 0 bases from J, with 6 bases in between.

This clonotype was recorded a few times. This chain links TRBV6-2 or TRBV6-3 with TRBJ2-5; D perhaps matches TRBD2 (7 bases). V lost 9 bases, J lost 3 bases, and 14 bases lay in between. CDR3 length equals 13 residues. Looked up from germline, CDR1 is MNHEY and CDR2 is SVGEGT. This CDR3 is CASVQGGEETQYF. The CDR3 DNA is TGTGCCAGTGTACAGGGAGGGGAAGAGACCCAGTACTTC.

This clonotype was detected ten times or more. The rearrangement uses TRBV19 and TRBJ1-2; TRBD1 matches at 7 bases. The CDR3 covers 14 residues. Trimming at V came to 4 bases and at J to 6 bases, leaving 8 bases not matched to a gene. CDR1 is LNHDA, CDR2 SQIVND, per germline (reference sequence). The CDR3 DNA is TGTGCCAGTAGTACTCCTGGACAGGTGGATGGCTACACCTTC. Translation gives CASSTPGQVDGYTF.

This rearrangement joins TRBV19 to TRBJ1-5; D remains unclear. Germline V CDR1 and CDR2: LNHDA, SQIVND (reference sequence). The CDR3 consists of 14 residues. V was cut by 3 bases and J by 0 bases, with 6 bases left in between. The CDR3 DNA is TGTGCCAGTAGTATCGACGGTAGCAATCAGCCCCAGCATTTT. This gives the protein CASSIDGSNQPQHF.

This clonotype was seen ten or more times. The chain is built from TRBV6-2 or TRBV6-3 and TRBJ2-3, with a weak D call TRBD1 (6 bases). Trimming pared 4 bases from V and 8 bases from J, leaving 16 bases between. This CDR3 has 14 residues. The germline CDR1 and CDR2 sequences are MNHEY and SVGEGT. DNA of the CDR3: TGTGCCAGCAGTTGGGACGGGCCACAGGGTACGCAGTATTTT. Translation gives CASSWDGPQGTQYF.

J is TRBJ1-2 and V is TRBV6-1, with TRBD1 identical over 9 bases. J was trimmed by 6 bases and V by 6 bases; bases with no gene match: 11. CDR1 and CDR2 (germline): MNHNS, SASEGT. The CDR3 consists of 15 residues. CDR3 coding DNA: TGTGCCAGCAGATATTGGGACAGGGATTTGGATGGCTACACCTTC. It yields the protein CASRYWDRDLDGYTF.

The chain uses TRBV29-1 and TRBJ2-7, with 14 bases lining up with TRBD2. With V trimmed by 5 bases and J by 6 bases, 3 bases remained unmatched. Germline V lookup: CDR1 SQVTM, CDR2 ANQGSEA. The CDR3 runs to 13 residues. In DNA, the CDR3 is TGCAGCGTTTCCGGACTAGCGGGAGGCGAGCAGTACTTC. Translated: CSVSGLAGGEQYF.

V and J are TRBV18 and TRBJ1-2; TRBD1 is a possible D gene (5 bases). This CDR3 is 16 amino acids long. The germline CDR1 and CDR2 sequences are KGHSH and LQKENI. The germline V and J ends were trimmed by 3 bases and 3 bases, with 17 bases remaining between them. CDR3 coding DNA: TGTGCCAGCTCACCGTCCGGCGGGGCGAATGACTATGGCTACACCTTC. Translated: CASSPSGGANDYGYTF.

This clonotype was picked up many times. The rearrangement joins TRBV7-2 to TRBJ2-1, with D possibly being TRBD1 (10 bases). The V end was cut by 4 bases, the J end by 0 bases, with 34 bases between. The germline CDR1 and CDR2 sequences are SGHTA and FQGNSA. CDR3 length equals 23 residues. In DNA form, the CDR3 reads TGTGCCAGCAGCTGGCCGGGACAGGGGATTGGGAGTAGCGGGGGCAGCTCCTACAATGAGCAGTTCTTC. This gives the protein CASSWPGQGIGSSGGSSYNEQFF.

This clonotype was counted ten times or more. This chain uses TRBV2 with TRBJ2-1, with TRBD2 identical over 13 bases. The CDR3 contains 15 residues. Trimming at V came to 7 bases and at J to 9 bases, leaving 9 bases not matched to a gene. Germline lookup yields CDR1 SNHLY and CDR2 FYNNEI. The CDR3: CASTWTSGGRGEQFF. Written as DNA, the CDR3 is TGTGCCAGCACCTGGACTAGCGGGGGCCGGGGTGAGCAGTTCTTC.

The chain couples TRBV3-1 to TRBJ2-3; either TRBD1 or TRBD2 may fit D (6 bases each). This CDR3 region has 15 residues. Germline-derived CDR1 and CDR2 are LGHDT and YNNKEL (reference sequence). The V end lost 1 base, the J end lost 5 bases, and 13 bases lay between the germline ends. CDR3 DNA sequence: TGTGCCAGCAGCCAAGGGAGGGGGGCAGGAGATACGCAGTATTTT. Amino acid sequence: CASSQGRGAGDTQYF.

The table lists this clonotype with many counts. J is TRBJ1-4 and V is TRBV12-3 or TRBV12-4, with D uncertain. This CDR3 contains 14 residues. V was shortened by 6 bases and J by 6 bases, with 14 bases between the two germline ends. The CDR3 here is CASRYSARDEKLFF. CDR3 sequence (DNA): TGTGCCAGCAGATATTCAGCCCGAGATGAAAAACTGTTTTTT.

The CDR3 DNA follows: TGTGCCAGCAGCTTGAATACCGAGAGCGGCAATCAGCCCCAGCATTTT. Translating gives CASSLNTESGNQPQHF. The chain links TRBV5-6 to TRBJ1-5, with no clear D. This CDR3 region has 16 residues. V lost 1 base, J lost 2 bases, and 13 bases lay in between. Germline assignment: CDR1 SGHDT and CDR2 YYEEEE.

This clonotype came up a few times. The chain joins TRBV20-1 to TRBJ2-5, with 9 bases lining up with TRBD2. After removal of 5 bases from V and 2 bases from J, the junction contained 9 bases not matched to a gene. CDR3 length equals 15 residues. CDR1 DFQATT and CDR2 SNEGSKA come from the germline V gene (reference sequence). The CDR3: CSAPQRGVVQETQYF. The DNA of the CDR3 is TGCAGTGCTCCCCAGCGGGGGGTTGTACAAGAGACCCAGTACTTC.